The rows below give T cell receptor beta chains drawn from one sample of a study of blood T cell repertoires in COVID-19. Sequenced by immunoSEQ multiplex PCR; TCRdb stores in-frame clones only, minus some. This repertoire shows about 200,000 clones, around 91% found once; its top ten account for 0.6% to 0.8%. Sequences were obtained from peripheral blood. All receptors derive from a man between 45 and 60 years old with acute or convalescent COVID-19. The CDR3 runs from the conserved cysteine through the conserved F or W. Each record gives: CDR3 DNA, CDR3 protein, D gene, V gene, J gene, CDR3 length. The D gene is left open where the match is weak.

cdr3_nt: TGCGCCAGCAGCTTTCGACAGGAAGAGACCCAGTACTTC
cdr3_aa: CASSFRQEETQYF
d_call: .
v_call: TRBV5-1
j_call: TRBJ2-5
cdr3_length: 13

cdr3_nt: TGCGCCAGCGGACCTAGCGGGGAGCCCTACGGGACCCAGTACTTC
cdr3_aa: CASGPSGEPYGTQYF
d_call: TRBD2
v_call: TRBV5-1
j_call: TRBJ2-5
cdr3_length: 15

cdr3_nt: TGTGCCAGCTCACCACCTAACGGGACTAGCGGGAGAAGCTCCTACAATGAGCAGTTCTTC
cdr3_aa: CASSPPNGTSGRSSYNEQFF
d_call: TRBD2
v_call: TRBV18
j_call: TRBJ2-1
cdr3_length: 20

cdr3_nt: TGTGCCAGCAGCCGCCGGACTAGCGGGAGGATGGAGACCCAGTACTTC
cdr3_aa: CASSRRTSGRMETQYF
d_call: TRBD2
v_call: TRBV3-1/TRBV3-2
j_call: TRBJ2-5
cdr3_length: 16

cdr3_nt: TGTGCCAGCAGTCCCCAGCAGGGGGGCTTTGGCTACACCTTC
cdr3_aa: CASSPQQGGFGYTF
d_call: TRBD1
v_call: TRBV25-1
j_call: TRBJ1-2
cdr3_length: 14

cdr3_nt: TGTGCCAGCAGTGAATACAGGGATAACACTGAAGCTTTCTTT
cdr3_aa: CASSEYRDNTEAFF
d_call: .
v_call: TRBV6-1
j_call: TRBJ1-1
cdr3_length: 14

cdr3_nt: TGTGCCAGCAACGCGATGACAGGGACTGGCCAGTACTTC
cdr3_aa: CASNAMTGTGQYF
d_call: .
v_call: TRBV6-5
j_call: TRBJ2-4
cdr3_length: 13

cdr3_nt: TGTGCCACCAGCAGCCTCCAGGGTCTCCACCAATCTGAGCAGTTCTTC
cdr3_aa: CATSSLQGLHQSEQFF
d_call: .
v_call: TRBV15
j_call: TRBJ2-1
cdr3_length: 16

cdr3_nt: TGCGCCAGCAGCTTGGCTCCCAGCGGGGGGGAAGAGACCCAGTACTTC
cdr3_aa: CASSLAPSGGEETQYF
d_call: TRBD2
v_call: TRBV5-1
j_call: TRBJ2-5
cdr3_length: 16

cdr3_nt: TGTGCCAGCAGGGACAGGGTGGGCACTGAAGCTTTCTTT
cdr3_aa: CASRDRVGTEAFF
d_call: TRBD1
v_call: TRBV6-5
j_call: TRBJ1-1
cdr3_length: 13

cdr3_nt: TGTGCCAGCAGAGAACTCCGGGACAGCTATGGCTACACCTTC
cdr3_aa: CASRELRDSYGYTF
d_call: TRBD1
v_call: TRBV9
j_call: TRBJ1-2
cdr3_length: 14

cdr3_nt: TGTGCCAGCAGCTCAACAATGGGGCGTCCTGAACGCAGCTCTGGAAACACCATATATTTT
cdr3_aa: CASSSTMGRPERSSGNTIYF
d_call: .
v_call: TRBV27
j_call: TRBJ1-3
cdr3_length: 20

cdr3_nt: TGTGCCAGTAGTATCCAGGGGATCGGGGAGCTGTTTTTT
cdr3_aa: CASSIQGIGELFF
d_call: .
v_call: TRBV19
j_call: TRBJ2-2
cdr3_length: 13